Here is one TCR beta chain with its context. Its antigen is not identified. CDR1 SGHTA and CDR2 FQGNSA come from the germline V gene. The V gene lost 2 bases and the J gene lost 0 bases, with 14 bases spanning the gap. The CDR3 length is 17 residues. The data stem from a study of OX40 agonist ivuxolimab in advanced cancers. The overall study: Melanoma, hepatocellular carcinoma, head and neck or renal cell cancer occurred in dose-escalation patients. Earlier anti-PD-1, anti-PD-L1 or anti-CTLA-4 therapy was permitted; roughly 40% had received some. Participants averaged about 60 years of age (range about 23 to 80) and were around 80% male.

This table comes from immunoSEQ multiplex PCR, and its TCRdb copy is limited to in-frame clones, with some not included. The sample carries over 95,000 clones, roughly nine tenths recorded once. The study's findings and limits: Expanded clones were, on average, more numerous among CD8+ T cells than CD4+.

The chain carries TRBV7-2 and TRBJ2-1; D is uncertain. The clonotype was recovered from an adult with an advanced solid tumor such as melanoma, head and neck, liver or kidney cancer. The starting material was CD4+ or CD8+ T cells sorted from blood, obtained in a trial of the OX40 agonist ivuxolimab. Here the CDR3 DNA reads TGTGCCAGCAGCTTAATGGTCGGCAGACCCTCCTACAATGAGCAGTTCTTC. Amino acids: CASSLMVGRPSYNEQFF. The full variable domain, in which reference TRBV7-2 and TRBJ2-1 provide the parts outside the CDR3, is GAGVSQSPSNKVTEKGKDVELRCDPISGHTALYWYRQSLGQGLEFLIYFQGNSAPDKSGLPSDRFSAERTGGSVSTLTIQRTQQEDSAVYLCASSLMVGRPSYNEQFFGPGTRLTVL.